The clone carrying this T cell receptor beta chain occurred a few times. TCRdb itself ran the 5' RACE reads through MiXCR, one entry per CDR3 protein. Among just under 650,000 distinct CDR3 sequences listed, under 8.5% were seen once. The sample is drawn from a study of identical twins. Germline-derived CDR1 and CDR2 are MDHEN and SYDVKM. This CDR3 region has 15 residues. V lost 5 bases to trimming and J lost 3 bases; unmatched junction nucleotides: 10. This sample was also put to use in a study of yellow fever vaccine responses in identical twins.

Material: PBMCs. The genes are TRBV28 and TRBJ2-7; TRBD1 agrees at 7 bases. The origin of this receptor is a woman between 18 and 29 years old in good health. The chain's CDR3 is CASSPHPGQFYEQYF. In DNA, the CDR3 is TGTGCCAGCAGTCCTCATCCGGGACAGTTCTACGAGCAGTACTTC.